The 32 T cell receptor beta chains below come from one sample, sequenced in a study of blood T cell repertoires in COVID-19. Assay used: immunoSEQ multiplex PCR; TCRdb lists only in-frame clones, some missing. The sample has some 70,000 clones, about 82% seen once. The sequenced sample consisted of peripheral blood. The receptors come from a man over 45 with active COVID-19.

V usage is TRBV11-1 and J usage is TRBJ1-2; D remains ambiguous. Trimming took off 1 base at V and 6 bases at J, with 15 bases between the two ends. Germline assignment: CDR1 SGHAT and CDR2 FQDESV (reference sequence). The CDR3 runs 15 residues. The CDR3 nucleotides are TGTGCCAGCAGCTTAGTGGGAGGGATTGAGGATGGCTACACCTTC. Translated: CASSLVGGIEDGYTF.

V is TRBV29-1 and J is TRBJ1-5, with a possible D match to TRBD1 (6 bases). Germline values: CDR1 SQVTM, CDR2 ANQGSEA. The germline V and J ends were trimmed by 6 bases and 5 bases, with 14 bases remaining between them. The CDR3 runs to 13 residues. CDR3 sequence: CSVVTGSDQPQHF. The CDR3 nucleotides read TGCAGCGTCGTTACAGGGTCGGATCAGCCCCAGCATTTT.

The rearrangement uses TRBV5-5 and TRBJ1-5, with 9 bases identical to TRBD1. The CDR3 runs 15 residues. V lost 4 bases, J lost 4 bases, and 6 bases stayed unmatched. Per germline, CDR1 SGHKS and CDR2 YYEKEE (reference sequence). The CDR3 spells CASSLGTGQNQPQHF. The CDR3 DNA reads TGTGCCAGCAGCCTAGGGACAGGGCAAAATCAGCCCCAGCATTTT.

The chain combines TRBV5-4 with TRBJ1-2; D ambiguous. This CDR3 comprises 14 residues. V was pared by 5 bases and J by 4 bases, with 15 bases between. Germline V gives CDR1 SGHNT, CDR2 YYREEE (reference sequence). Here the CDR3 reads CASSSGLGTYGYTF. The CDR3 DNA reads TGTGCCAGCAGTTCTGGACTCGGCACCTATGGCTACACCTTC.

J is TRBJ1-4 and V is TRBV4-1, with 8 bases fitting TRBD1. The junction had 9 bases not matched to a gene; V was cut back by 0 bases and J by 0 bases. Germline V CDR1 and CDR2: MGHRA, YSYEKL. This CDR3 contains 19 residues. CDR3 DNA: TGCGCCAGCAGCCAAGATCTACAGGGGGGACTTGCAACTAATGAAAAACTGTTTTTT. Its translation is CASSQDLQGGLATNEKLFF.

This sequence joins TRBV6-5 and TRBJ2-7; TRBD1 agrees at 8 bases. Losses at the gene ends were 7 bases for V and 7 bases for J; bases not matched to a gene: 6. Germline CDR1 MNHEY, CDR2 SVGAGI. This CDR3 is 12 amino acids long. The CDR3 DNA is TGTGCCAGCAACGGAGGACAGGGAGAGCAGTACTTC. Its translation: CASNGGQGEQYF.

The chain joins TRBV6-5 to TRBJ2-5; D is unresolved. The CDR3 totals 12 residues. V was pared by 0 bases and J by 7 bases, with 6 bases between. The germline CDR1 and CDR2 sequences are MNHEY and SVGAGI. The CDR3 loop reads CASSYSTGTQYF. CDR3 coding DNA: TGTGCCAGCAGTTACTCGACGGGGACCCAGTACTTC.

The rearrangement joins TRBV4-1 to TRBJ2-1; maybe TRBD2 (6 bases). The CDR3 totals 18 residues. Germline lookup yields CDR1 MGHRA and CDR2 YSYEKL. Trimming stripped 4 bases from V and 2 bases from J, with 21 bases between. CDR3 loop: CASSRTGTYGPPYNEQFF. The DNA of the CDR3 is TGCGCCAGCAGCCGAACCGGGACTTATGGTCCTCCCTACAATGAGCAGTTCTTC.

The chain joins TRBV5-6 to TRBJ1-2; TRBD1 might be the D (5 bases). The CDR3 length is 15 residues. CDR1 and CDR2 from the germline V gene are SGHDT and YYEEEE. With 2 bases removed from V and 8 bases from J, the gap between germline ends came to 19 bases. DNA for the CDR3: TGTGCCAGCAGCTTCGTGGGAAAGGGGATTATCGGCTACACCTTC. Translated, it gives CASSFVGKGIIGYTF.

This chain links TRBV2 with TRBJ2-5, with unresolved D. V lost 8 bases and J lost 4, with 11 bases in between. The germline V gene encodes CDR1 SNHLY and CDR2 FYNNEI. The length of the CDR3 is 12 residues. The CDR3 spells CASGWSRETQYF. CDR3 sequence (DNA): TGTGCCAGCGGGTGGAGTCGAGAGACCCAGTACTTC.

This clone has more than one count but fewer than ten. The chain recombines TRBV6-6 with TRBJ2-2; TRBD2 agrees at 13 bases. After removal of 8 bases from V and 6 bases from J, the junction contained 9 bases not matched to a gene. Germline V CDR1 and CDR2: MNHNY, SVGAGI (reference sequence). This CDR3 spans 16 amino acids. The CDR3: CASGGLAGVDAGELFF. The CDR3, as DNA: TGTGCCAGCGGAGGACTAGCGGGAGTTGACGCCGGGGAGCTGTTTTTT.

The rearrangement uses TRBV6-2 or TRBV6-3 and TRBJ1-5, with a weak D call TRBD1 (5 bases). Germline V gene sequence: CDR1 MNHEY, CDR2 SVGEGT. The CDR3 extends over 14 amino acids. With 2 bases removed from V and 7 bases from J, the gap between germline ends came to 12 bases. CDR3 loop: CASSYNGGRQPQHF. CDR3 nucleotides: TGTGCCAGCAGTTACAACGGGGGACGCCAGCCCCAGCATTTT.

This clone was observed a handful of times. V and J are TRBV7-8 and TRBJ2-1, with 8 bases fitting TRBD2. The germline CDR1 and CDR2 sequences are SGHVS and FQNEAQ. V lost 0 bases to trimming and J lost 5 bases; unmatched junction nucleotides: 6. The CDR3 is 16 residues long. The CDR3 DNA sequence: TGTGCCAGCAGCTTAGCACGCGGGGGGACCAACAATGAGCAGTTCTTC. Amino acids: CASSLARGGTNNEQFF.

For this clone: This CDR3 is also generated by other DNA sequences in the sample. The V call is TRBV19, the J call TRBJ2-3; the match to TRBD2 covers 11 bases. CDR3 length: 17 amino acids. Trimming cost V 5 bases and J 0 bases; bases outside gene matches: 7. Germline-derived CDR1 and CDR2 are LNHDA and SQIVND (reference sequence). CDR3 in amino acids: CASSPPRTSGSTDTQYF. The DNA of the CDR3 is TGTGCCAGTAGTCCACCGCGGACTAGCGGGAGCACAGATACGCAGTATTTT.

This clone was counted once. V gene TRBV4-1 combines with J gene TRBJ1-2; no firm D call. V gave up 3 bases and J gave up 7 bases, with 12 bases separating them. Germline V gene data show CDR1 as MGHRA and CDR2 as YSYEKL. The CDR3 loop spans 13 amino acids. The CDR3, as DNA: TGCGCCAGCAGCCACATTCTAGTGGCTGGCTACACCTTC. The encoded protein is CASSHILVAGYTF.

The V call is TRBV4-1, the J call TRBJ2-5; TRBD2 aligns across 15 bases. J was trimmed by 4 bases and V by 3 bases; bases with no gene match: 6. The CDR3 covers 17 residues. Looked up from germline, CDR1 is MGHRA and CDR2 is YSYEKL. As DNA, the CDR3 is TGCGCCAGCAGCCAGAAAGGGACTAGCGGGGGGATAGAGACCCAGTACTTC. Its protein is CASSQKGTSGGIETQYF.

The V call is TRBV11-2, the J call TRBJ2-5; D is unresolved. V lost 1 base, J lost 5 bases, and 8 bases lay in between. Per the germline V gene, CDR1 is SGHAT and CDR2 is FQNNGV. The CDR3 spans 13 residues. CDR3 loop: CASSLGHRETQYF. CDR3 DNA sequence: TGTGCCAGCAGCTTAGGCCACCGGGAGACCCAGTACTTC. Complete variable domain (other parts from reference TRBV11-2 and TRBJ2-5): EAGVAQSPRYKIIEKRQSVAFWCNPISGHATLYWYQQILGQGPKLLIQFQNNGVVDDSQLPKDRFSAERLKGVDSTLKIQPAKLEDSAVYLCASSLGHRETQYFGPGTRLLVL.

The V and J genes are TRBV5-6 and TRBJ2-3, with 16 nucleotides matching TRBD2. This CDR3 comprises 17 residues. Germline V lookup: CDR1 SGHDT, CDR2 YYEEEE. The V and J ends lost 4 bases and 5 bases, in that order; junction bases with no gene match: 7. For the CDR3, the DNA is TGTGCCAGCAGCACTACGGGACTAGCGGGAGGGAGAGATACGCAGTATTTT. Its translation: CASSTTGLAGGRDTQYF.

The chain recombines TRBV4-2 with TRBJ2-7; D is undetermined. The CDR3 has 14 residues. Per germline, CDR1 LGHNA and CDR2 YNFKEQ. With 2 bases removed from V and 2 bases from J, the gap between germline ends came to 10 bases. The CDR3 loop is CASSQPVPPYEQYV. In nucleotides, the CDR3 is TGTGCCAGCAGCCAACCCGTTCCCCCCTACGAGCAGTACGTC.

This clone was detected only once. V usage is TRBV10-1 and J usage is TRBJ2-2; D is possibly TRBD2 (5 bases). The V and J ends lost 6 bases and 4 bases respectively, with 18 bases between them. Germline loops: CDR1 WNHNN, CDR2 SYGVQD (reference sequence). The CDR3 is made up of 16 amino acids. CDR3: CASSPGWRTSTGELFF. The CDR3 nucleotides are TGCGCCAGCAGCCCCGGATGGAGGACGAGCACCGGGGAGCTGTTTTTT.

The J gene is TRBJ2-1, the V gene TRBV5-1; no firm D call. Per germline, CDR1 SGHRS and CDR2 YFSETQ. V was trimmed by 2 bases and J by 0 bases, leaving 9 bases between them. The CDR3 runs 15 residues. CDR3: CASSFSESSYNEQFF. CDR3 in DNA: TGCGCCAGCAGCTTTAGTGAGAGCTCCTACAATGAGCAGTTCTTC.

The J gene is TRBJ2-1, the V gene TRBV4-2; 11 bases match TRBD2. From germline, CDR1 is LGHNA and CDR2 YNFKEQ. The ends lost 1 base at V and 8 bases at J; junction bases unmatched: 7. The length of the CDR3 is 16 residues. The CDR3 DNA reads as TGTGCCAGCAGCCAAGGGAATAGCGGGAGGGCCGATGAGCAGTTCTTC. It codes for CASSQGNSGRADEQFF.

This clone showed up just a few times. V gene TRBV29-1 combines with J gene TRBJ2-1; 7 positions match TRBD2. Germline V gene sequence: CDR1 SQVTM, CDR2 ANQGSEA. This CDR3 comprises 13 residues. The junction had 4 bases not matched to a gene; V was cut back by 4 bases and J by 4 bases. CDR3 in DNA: TGCAGCGTTGCACGGGGGGTATACAATGAGCAGTTCTTC. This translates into CSVARGVYNEQFF.

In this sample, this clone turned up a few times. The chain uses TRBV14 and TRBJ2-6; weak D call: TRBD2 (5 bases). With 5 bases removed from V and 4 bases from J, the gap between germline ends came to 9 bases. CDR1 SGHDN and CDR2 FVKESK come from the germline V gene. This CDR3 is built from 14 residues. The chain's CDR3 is CASSLLGGANVLTF. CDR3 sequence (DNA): TGTGCCAGCAGCTTACTAGGGGGGGCCAACGTCCTGACTTTC.

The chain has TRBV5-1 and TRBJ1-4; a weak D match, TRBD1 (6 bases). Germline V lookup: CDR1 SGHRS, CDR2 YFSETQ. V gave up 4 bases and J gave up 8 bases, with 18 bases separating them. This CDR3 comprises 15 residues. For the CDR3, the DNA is TGCGCCAGCAGCGGACTAGGGGGATTGGGGGAAAAACTGTTTTTT. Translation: CASSGLGGLGEKLFF.

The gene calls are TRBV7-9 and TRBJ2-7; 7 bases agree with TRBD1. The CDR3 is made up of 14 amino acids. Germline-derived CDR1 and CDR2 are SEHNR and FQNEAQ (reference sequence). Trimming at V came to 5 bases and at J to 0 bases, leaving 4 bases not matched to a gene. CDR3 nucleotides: TGTGCCAGCAGCCTAGGGACAGACTCCTACGAGCAGTACTTC. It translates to CASSLGTDSYEQYF.

CDR3 residues: CASSPLGQGAYEQYF. The CDR3 DNA sequence: TGTGCCAGCAGCCCCTTAGGACAGGGGGCTTACGAGCAGTACTTC. The rearrangement uses TRBV7-9 and TRBJ2-7, with 11 nucleotides matching TRBD1. The trim removed 5 bases at V and 4 bases at J, leaving 7 bases unmatched. The CDR3 covers 15 residues. The germline gives CDR1 SEHNR, CDR2 FQNEAQ (reference sequence).

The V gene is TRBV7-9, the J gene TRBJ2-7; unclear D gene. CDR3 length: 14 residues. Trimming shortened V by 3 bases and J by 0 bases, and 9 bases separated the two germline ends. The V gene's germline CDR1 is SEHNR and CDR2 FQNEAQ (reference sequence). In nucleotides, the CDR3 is TGTGCCAGCAGCTTCAACAGCTTCTCCTACGAGCAGTACTTC. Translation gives CASSFNSFSYEQYF.

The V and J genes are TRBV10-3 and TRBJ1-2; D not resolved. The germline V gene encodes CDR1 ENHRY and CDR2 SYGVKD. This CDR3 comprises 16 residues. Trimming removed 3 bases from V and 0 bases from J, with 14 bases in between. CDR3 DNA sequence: TGTGCCATCAGTGACCTCTTAGGAGCTACTAACTATGGCTACACCTTC. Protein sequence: CAISDLLGATNYGYTF.

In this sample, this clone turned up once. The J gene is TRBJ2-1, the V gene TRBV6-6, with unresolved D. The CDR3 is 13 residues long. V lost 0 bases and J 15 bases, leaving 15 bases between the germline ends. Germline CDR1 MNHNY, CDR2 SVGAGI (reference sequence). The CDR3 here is CASSYSRDTVRFF. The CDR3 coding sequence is TGTGCCAGCAGTTACTCGAGAGACACGGTTCGGTTCTTC.

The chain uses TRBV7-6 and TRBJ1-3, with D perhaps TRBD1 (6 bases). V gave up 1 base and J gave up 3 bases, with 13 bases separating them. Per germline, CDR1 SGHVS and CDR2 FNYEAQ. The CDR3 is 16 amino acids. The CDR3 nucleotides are TGTGCCAGCAGCTTAGGATCGGGGGGCTTTGGAAACACCATATATTTT. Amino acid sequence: CASSLGSGGFGNTIYF.

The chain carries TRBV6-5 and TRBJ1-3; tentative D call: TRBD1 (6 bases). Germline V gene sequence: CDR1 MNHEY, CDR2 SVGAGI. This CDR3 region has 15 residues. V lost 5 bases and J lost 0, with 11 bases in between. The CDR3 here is CASSPSDSSGNTIYF. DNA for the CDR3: TGTGCCAGCAGTCCCTCGGACAGCTCTGGAAACACCATATATTTT.